This entry lists 30 T cell receptor beta chains sequenced from one sample in a study of CD4+ T cells in melanoma (dated by TCRdb to between 2022 and 2023). The library was obtained by the immunoSEQ multiplex PCR assay. Held by TCRdb, this immuneACCESS table contains in-frame sequences only and omits some clones. Under half of the omission traces to an unresolved V gene where checked; the cause of the rest is unknown. The sample profile shows some 150,000 clones; around 90% of them were found once. Of the sample, approximately 1.5% falls within the top ten clones. These receptors all come from a human donor with melanoma.

The chain couples TRBV7-3 to TRBJ2-7; 9 bases align to TRBD1. Germline V gives CDR1 SGHTA, CDR2 FQGTGA. The J segment lost 3 bases and the V segment lost 8 bases, leaving 5 bases of the junction unmatched. The length of the CDR3 is 13 residues. The CDR3 coding sequence is TGTGCCAGCGCCTCGACAGGGGGCTACGAGCAGTACTTC. Its translation is CASASTGGYEQYF.

The V and J genes are TRBV4-1 and TRBJ2-2; TRBD2 matches at 9 bases. The CDR3 sequence is 16 residues long. The V gene's germline CDR1 is MGHRA and CDR2 YSYEKL. V shed 1 base, J shed 5 bases, and the junction held 5 bases outside the gene matches. The CDR3 region is CASSQGVREGTGELFF. As DNA, the CDR3 is TGCGCCAGCAGCCAAGGGGTGCGGGAGGGGACCGGGGAGCTGTTTTTT.

The chain has TRBV25-1 and TRBJ1-1, with 8 bases aligning to TRBD1. The CDR3 is made up of 15 amino acids. Trimming took 1 base from V and 4 from J; bases not matched to a gene: 5. In germline, CDR1 is MGHDK, CDR2 SYGVNS. CDR3 DNA sequence: TGTGCCAGCAGTGAATTGGACAGGGTTCCCACTGAAGCTTTCTTT. Its translation: CASSELDRVPTEAFF.

CDR3 coding DNA: TGTGCCAGCAGCGGGGACTGGAGCGCGACCCAGTACTTC. This gives the protein CASSGDWSATQYF. The chain links TRBV5-5 to TRBJ2-5, with D possibly TRBD2 on 6 matching bases. Per germline, CDR1 SGHKS and CDR2 YYEKEE (reference sequence). V lost 4 bases, J lost 7 bases, and 14 bases lay in between. CDR3 length: 13 residues. The whole variable domain, remainder taken from reference TRBV5-5 and TRBJ2-5, is DAGVTQSPTHLIKTRGQQVTLRCSPISGHKSVSWYQQVLGQGPQFIFQYYEKEERGRGNFPDRFSARQFPNYSSELNVNALLLGDSALYLCASSGDWSATQYFGPGTRLLVL.

The chain is built from TRBV15 and TRBJ1-1, with D unresolved. Trimming left V 0 bases short and J 0 bases short, with 8 bases between. Germline V CDR1 and CDR2: LNHNV, YYDKDF (reference sequence). The CDR3 spans 15 residues. The CDR3 region is CATSRDPGMNTEAFF. The CDR3 DNA reads as TGTGCCACCAGCAGAGATCCGGGGATGAACACTGAAGCTTTCTTT. Full variable domain (outside the CDR3, taken from reference TRBV15 and TRBJ1-1): DAMVIQNPRYQVTQFGKPVTLSCSQTLNHNVMYWYQQKSSQAPKLLFHYYDKDFNNEADTPDNFQSRRPNTSFCFLDIRSPGLGDTAMYLCATSRDPGMNTEAFFGQGTRLTVV.

This sequence joins TRBV30 and TRBJ1-4, with D maybe TRBD1 (5 bases). Germline V lookup: CDR1 GTSNPN, CDR2 SVGIG (reference sequence). The CDR3 has 15 amino acids. V was cut by 5 bases and J by 3 bases, with 16 bases left in between. DNA of the CDR3: TGTGCCTGGGGGCGGGACGGAACTTCTAATGAAAAACTGTTTTTT. It codes for CAWGRDGTSNEKLFF.

This sequence joins TRBV7-3 and TRBJ2-1, with D possibly being TRBD2 (5 bases). The CDR3 length is 14 residues. V was cut by 0 bases and J by 4 bases, with 7 bases left in between. Germline-derived CDR1 and CDR2 are SGHTA and FQGTGA. The CDR3 loop reads CASSLTGVYNEQFF. CDR3 DNA: TGTGCCAGCAGCTTAACCGGGGTTTACAATGAGCAGTTCTTC.

The genes are TRBV7-2 and TRBJ2-3; unclear D gene. Germline V gives CDR1 SGHTA, CDR2 FQGNSA. This CDR3 comprises 14 residues. V shed 3 bases and J shed 4 bases, with 11 bases lying between them. This CDR3 is CASSFLRQADTQYF. In nucleotides, the CDR3 is TGTGCCAGCAGCTTCCTCAGGCAAGCAGATACGCAGTATTTT.

This chain connects TRBV5-8 to TRBJ1-1; no reliable D call. The CDR3 has 13 amino acids. Germline CDR1 reads SGHTS; CDR2 reads YDEGEE. Trimming removed 3 bases from V and 5 bases from J, with 11 bases in between. The CDR3 sequence: CASSSFRGTEAFF. The DNA of the CDR3 is TGTGCCAGCAGCTCGTTTCGGGGAACTGAAGCTTTCTTT.

The chain links TRBV7-9 to TRBJ2-1, with TRBD2 identical over 8 bases. This CDR3 region has 14 residues. V dropped 5 bases and J dropped 7; count of bases not matched to a gene: 7. Germline CDR1 is SEHNR and CDR2 is FQNEAQ (reference sequence). This chain's CDR3 is CASSVGGAVNEQFF. The CDR3 DNA reads as TGTGCCAGCAGCGTCGGGGGGGCAGTTAATGAGCAGTTCTTC.

This clone was observed once. V gene TRBV28 combines with J gene TRBJ1-6; 8 bases match TRBD1. V lost 6 bases to trimming and J lost 9 bases; unmatched junction nucleotides: 7. CDR1 and CDR2 (germline): MDHEN, SYDVKM. This CDR3 is 14 amino acids long. The CDR3 sequence: CASRGTGWTSPLHF. CDR3 DNA sequence: TGTGCCAGCAGGGGGACAGGTTGGACTTCACCCCTCCACTTT.

The chain joins TRBV7-3 to TRBJ2-1; TRBD1 agrees at 7 bases. Trimming cost V 3 bases and J 7 bases; bases outside gene matches: 9. CDR1 is SGHTA and CDR2 is FQGTGA in the germline V gene. There are 15 residues in the CDR3. As DNA, the CDR3 is TGTGCCAGCAGCTTCTACAGGGGTCCTGGAAATGAGCAGTTCTTC. Translation: CASSFYRGPGNEQFF.

V is TRBV7-8 and J is TRBJ1-6; 7 positions agree with TRBD1. With V trimmed by 5 bases and J by 5 bases, 3 bases remained unmatched. The V gene's germline CDR1 is SGHVS and CDR2 FQNEAQ. This CDR3 contains 14 residues. The CDR3 region has the DNA TGTGCCAGCAGCGCCACAGGGGATAATTCACCCCTCCACTTT. This encodes CASSATGDNSPLHF.

Worth noting for this clone: Other DNA sequences in this sample translate to the same CDR3. The CDR3 bases are TGCGCCAGCAGCTTCACGGGGGTGAACACCGGGGAGCTGTTTTTT. It yields the protein CASSFTGVNTGELFF. This sequence joins TRBV5-1 and TRBJ2-2; tentative D call: TRBD2 (6 bases). CDR1 and CDR2 from the germline V gene are SGHRS and YFSETQ. Trimming left V 2 bases short and J 1 base short, with 9 bases between. The CDR3 is 15 residues long.

The chain recombines TRBV2 with TRBJ1-4, with D possibly being TRBD1 (6 bases). Germline V CDR1 and CDR2: SNHLY, FYNNEI. The ends were cut back, 5 bases at V and 11 bases at J, with 15 bases in the middle. The CDR3 extends over 13 amino acids. The CDR3 DNA follows: TGTGCCAGCAGTTCCAACGGGGGGCAGAAACTGTTTTTT. It is translated as CASSSNGGQKLFF.

The chain is built from TRBV5-1 and TRBJ1-2; tentative D call: TRBD1 (5 bases). The CDR3 extends over 15 amino acids. The germline gives CDR1 SGHRS, CDR2 YFSETQ. V lost 0 bases and J lost 8, with 17 bases in between. The CDR3 sequence: CASSLGGDGSEGYTF. CDR3 nucleotides: TGCGCCAGCAGCTTGGGGGGGGACGGCTCGGAGGGCTACACCTTC.

The chain joins TRBV2 to TRBJ2-5, with 8 nucleotides matching TRBD2. Unmatched junction bases numbered 6, after V lost 5 bases and J lost 4 bases. CDR1 is SNHLY and CDR2 is FYNNEI in the germline V gene. This CDR3 region has 14 residues. For the CDR3, the DNA is TGTGCCAGCAGTCCCGGGGGGGCCGGAGAGACCCAGTACTTC. This translates into CASSPGGAGETQYF.

The rearrangement joins TRBV7-9 to TRBJ2-7; 10 bases are a match to TRBD1. The CDR3 runs 15 residues. The V gene end was trimmed by 1 base and the J gene end by 5 bases; junction bases not matched to a gene: 5. Germline lookup yields CDR1 SEHNR and CDR2 FQNEAQ (reference sequence). CDR3 in DNA: TGTGCCAGCAGCTTAGTTTTGGGGACAGGGGACGAGCAGTACTTC. Protein product: CASSLVLGTGDEQYF.

V is TRBV5-4 and J is TRBJ2-2; maybe TRBD1 (6 bases). This CDR3 comprises 14 residues. V was cut by 2 bases and J by 6 bases, with 11 bases left in between. The germline CDR1 and CDR2 sequences are SGHNT and YYREEE (reference sequence). DNA for the CDR3: TGTGCCAGCAGCTTTACAGGGCATGCCGGGGAGCTGTTTTTT. It encodes CASSFTGHAGELFF.

The chain employs TRBV5-4 and TRBJ1-1; D remains ambiguous. V lost 4 bases and J 5 bases, leaving 12 bases between the germline ends. Germline-derived CDR1 and CDR2 are SGHNT and YYREEE (reference sequence). This CDR3 contains 13 residues. The CDR3 nucleotides are TGTGCCAGCAGCGAGACTTCTAGTACTGAAGCTTTCTTT. Its translation is CASSETSSTEAFF.

The gene calls are TRBV7-9 and TRBJ2-7; a possible D gene is TRBD2 (6 bases). The CDR3 covers 16 residues. Germline V CDR1 and CDR2: SEHNR, FQNEAQ (reference sequence). Trimming removed 5 bases from V and 1 base from J, with 18 bases in between. The CDR3 coding sequence is TGTGCCAGCAGCCCTAGTGTGGCAGGGAGGTCCTACGAGCAGTACTTC. It codes for CASSPSVAGRSYEQYF.

The chain carries TRBV30 and TRBJ1-5; TRBD1 matches at 10 bases. Germline loops: CDR1 GTSNPN, CDR2 SVGIG (reference sequence). Unmatched junction bases numbered 16, after V lost 2 bases and J lost 6 bases. The CDR3 is made up of 18 amino acids. Here the CDR3 DNA reads TGTGCCTGGAGTTCCCGGGACAGGGGCCTTAGGGGGGGTCAGCCCCAGCATTTT. This encodes CAWSSRDRGLRGGQPQHF. The full variable domain, completed using reference TRBV30 and TRBJ1-5, is SQTIHQWPATLVQPVGSPLSLECTVEGTSNPNLYWYRQAAGRGLQLLFYSVGIGQISSEVPQNLSASRPQDRQFILSSKKLLLSDSGFYLCAWSSRDRGLRGGQPQHFGDGTRLSIL.

The chain combines TRBV6-5 with TRBJ1-6, with D unresolved. The CDR3 runs 15 residues. CDR1 is MNHEY, CDR2 SVGAGI, per germline. Trimming removed 2 bases at V and 4 bases at J, with 9 bases between. CDR3 in DNA: TGTGCCAGCAGTTACGAGGATCGGTATAATTCACCCCTCCACTTT. It translates to CASSYEDRYNSPLHF.

This chain links TRBV5-1 with TRBJ1-6, with D hard to call. The CDR3 has 16 amino acids. Germline V gene lookup returns CDR1 SGHRS and CDR2 YFSETQ. Trimming took 0 bases from V and 0 from J, leaving 7 bases between them. In DNA, the CDR3 is TGCGCCAGCAGCTTGGCTCCGAGCTCCTATAATTCACCCCTCCACTTT. It translates to CASSLAPSSYNSPLHF. The full variable domain, rest sourced from reference TRBV5-1 and TRBJ1-6, is KAGVTQTPRYLIKTRGQQVTLSCSPISGHRSVSWYQQTPGQGLQFLFEYFSETQRNKGNFPGRFSGRQFSNSRSEMNVSTLELGDSALYLCASSLAPSSYNSPLHFGNGTRLTVT.

This chain links TRBV2 with TRBJ1-2; D ambiguous. The CDR3 totals 12 residues. CDR1 SNHLY and CDR2 FYNNEI come from the germline V gene. The V gene lost 8 bases and the J gene lost 4 bases, with 11 bases spanning the gap. DNA of the CDR3: TGTGCCAGCGGCGAAAGGACCTATGGCTACACCTTC. As protein: CASGERTYGYTF.

This clone has just a few counts. The V gene is TRBV7-9, the J gene TRBJ1-4; TRBD1 is a possible D gene (5 bases). Germline V gene sequence: CDR1 SEHNR, CDR2 FQNEAQ (reference sequence). The V end was cut by 5 bases, the J end by 5 bases, with 15 bases between. This CDR3 comprises 15 residues. The CDR3 is CASSGIGAVNEKLFF. The CDR3 DNA sequence: TGTGCCAGCAGCGGAATAGGGGCAGTCAATGAAAAACTGTTTTTT.

The gene calls are TRBV5-4 and TRBJ2-7; D is tentatively TRBD1 or TRBD2 (5 bases each). This CDR3 is 12 amino acids long. The V gene lost 7 bases and the J gene lost 7 bases, with 15 bases spanning the gap. The germline V gene has CDR1 SGHNT and CDR2 YYREEE (reference sequence). The CDR3 DNA sequence: TGTGCCAGCGGGGGTAGGGGAGAAGAGCAGTACTTC. Encoded protein: CASGGRGEEQYF. The whole variable domain, filled in from reference TRBV5-4 and TRBJ2-7, reads ETGVTQSPTHLIKTRGQQVTLRCSSQSGHNTVSWYQQALGQGPQFIFQYYREEENGRGNFPPRFSGLQFPNYSSELNVNALELDDSALYLCASGGRGEEQYFGPGTRLTVT.

This clone was found a few times. This CDR3 reads CASNGDYYEQYF. CDR3 coding DNA: TGCGCCAGCAATGGGGACTACTACGAGCAGTACTTC. The V gene is TRBV5-1, the J gene TRBJ2-7; TRBD2 agrees at 7 bases. Germline assignment: CDR1 SGHRS and CDR2 YFSETQ. V lost 6 bases, J lost 3 bases, and 3 bases stayed unmatched. The CDR3 spans 12 residues.

V usage is TRBV7-2 and J usage is TRBJ1-4, with TRBD1 matching 10 bases. Germline V gene data show CDR1 as SGHTA and CDR2 as FQGNSA. The CDR3 totals 18 residues. Losses at the gene ends were 2 bases for V and 5 bases for J; bases not matched to a gene: 11. The CDR3 loop is CASSLLEVGQGLNEKLFF. The CDR3 DNA is TGTGCCAGCAGCTTATTGGAGGTGGGACAGGGGTTAAATGAAAAACTGTTTTTT.

This clone was recorded only once. At the DNA level, this CDR3 is encoded by other sequences in the same sample as well. The J gene is TRBJ1-1, the V gene TRBV5-1; D remains ambiguous. The CDR3 spans 14 residues. Germline V gene data show CDR1 as SGHRS and CDR2 as YFSETQ. The V end was cut by 0 bases, the J end by 3 bases, with 9 bases between. CDR3 in amino acids: CASSLDGAYTEAFF. The CDR3 region has the DNA TGCGCCAGCAGCTTGGATGGAGCCTACACTGAAGCTTTCTTT.